Below, 25 T cell receptor beta chains from the same sample are listed, as sequenced in a study of T cell responses to AZD1222 COVID-19 vaccine. Sequenced by immunoSEQ multiplex PCR; TCRdb stores in-frame clones only, minus some. The sample lists 86,000 or so clones; around 83% were seen once. The material sequenced was peripheral blood, taken 28 days after the second AZD1222 dose. These TCRs come from an adult who received the AZD1222 COVID-19 vaccine.

The chain links TRBV5-1 to TRBJ2-5; maybe TRBD1 (6 bases). Per germline, CDR1 SGHRS and CDR2 YFSETQ. Trimming pared 4 bases from V and 0 bases from J, leaving 10 bases between. The CDR3 has 14 amino acids. The CDR3 is CASSVTGHQETQYF. CDR3 nucleotides: TGCGCCAGCAGCGTGACAGGACACCAAGAGACCCAGTACTTC.

The V gene is TRBV21-1, the J gene TRBJ1-6; the table's TRBD1 call for D was not verified on the DNA. TRBV21-1 is deemed a pseudogene. The CDR3 is 15 amino acids. In DNA form, the CDR3 reads TGTGCCAGCAGCGCCCTGGGACAGGGTCATTCACCCCTCCACTTT. This translates into CASSALGQGHSPLHF.

This sequence joins TRBV27 and TRBJ2-7; a weak D match, TRBD1 (5 bases). V was pared by 2 bases and J by 6 bases, with 14 bases between. The CDR3 is 14 residues long. Germline assignment: CDR1 MNHEY and CDR2 SMNVEV (reference sequence). This CDR3 is CASSLGQGYSEQYF. In DNA, the CDR3 is TGTGCCAGCAGTTTAGGCCAGGGTTATTCCGAGCAGTACTTC.

The chain combines TRBV10-3 with TRBJ2-7, with 8 bases aligning to TRBD1. Germline CDR1 reads ENHRY; CDR2 reads SYGVKD. The CDR3 is 14 residues long. The V segment lost 7 bases and the J segment 6 bases; nucleotides outside the gene matches: 11. Here the CDR3 reads CAIKGDRGDGEQYF. The CDR3, as DNA: TGTGCCATCAAAGGCGACAGGGGCGACGGCGAGCAGTACTTC.

The genes are TRBV15 and TRBJ1-1; D not certain. Trimming removed 0 bases from V and 2 bases from J, with 4 bases in between. Germline CDR1 is LNHNV and CDR2 is YYDKDF (reference sequence). This CDR3 is built from 13 residues. CDR3 DNA sequence: TGTGCCACCAGCAGAGATGCCAACACTGAAGCTTTCTTT. This codes for CATSRDANTEAFF. Full variable domain (rest looked up from reference TRBV15 and TRBJ1-1): DAMVIQNPRYQVTQFGKPVTLSCSQTLNHNVMYWYQQKSSQAPKLLFHYYDKDFNNEADTPDNFQSRRPNTSFCFLDIRSPGLGDTAMYLCATSRDANTEAFFGQGTRLTVV.

CDR3 in DNA: TGTGCCAGCACCCTCAAGGGGGCCGGGAGAGCTTTCTTT. It translates to CASTLKGAGRAFF. The chain is built from TRBV6-5 and TRBJ1-1; the match to TRBD1 covers 7 bases. V dropped 7 bases and J dropped 10; count of bases not matched to a gene: 12. Germline V lookup: CDR1 MNHEY, CDR2 SVGAGI. CDR3 length: 13 residues.

Only one count was recorded for this clone. The rearrangement joins TRBV9 to TRBJ2-7; D tentatively reads TRBD1 or TRBD2 (5 bases each). CDR1 SGDLS and CDR2 YYNGEE come from the germline V gene. The V and J ends lost 5 bases and 4 bases respectively, with 31 bases between them. The CDR3 has 19 amino acids. The CDR3 reads CASRPRGPTFSGRSYEQYF. The CDR3 DNA reads as TGTGCCAGCAGACCGAGGGGCCCTACATTCTCGGGGCGATCATACGAGCAGTACTTC.

V and J are TRBV4-1 and TRBJ1-5; TRBD1 aligns across 7 bases. The trim removed 1 base at V and 7 bases at J, leaving 7 bases unmatched. CDR3 length equals 15 residues. CDR1 and CDR2 (germline): MGHRA, YSYEKL. DNA of the CDR3: TGCGCCAGCAGCCAAGGACAGGGAGCGGAACAGCCCCAGCATTTT. It yields the protein CASSQGQGAEQPQHF.

The rearrangement uses TRBV6-5 and TRBJ1-1, with D perhaps TRBD1 (6 bases). Germline values: CDR1 MNHEY, CDR2 SVGAGI. CDR3 length: 15 residues. The ends were cut back, 6 bases at V and 2 bases at J, with 16 bases in the middle. This CDR3 reads CASRNTGSLNTEAFF. The CDR3 nucleotides read TGTGCCAGCAGGAATACAGGGAGCCTAAACACTGAAGCTTTCTTT.

This clone was observed a few times. The chain couples TRBV5-1 to TRBJ1-5; a weak D match, TRBD1 (5 bases). The CDR3 totals 14 residues. Germline assignment: CDR1 SGHRS and CDR2 YFSETQ. Trimming took off 0 bases at V and 6 bases at J, with 10 bases between the two ends. CDR3 sequence reads: CASSLGGESQPQHF. The CDR3 region has the DNA TGCGCCAGCAGCTTGGGAGGGGAGAGTCAGCCCCAGCATTTT.

This chain uses TRBV9 with TRBJ2-7; 8 bases map to TRBD2. The CDR3 runs to 14 residues. Per the germline V gene, CDR1 is SGDLS and CDR2 is YYNGEE. Unmatched junction bases numbered 7, after V lost 4 bases and J lost 4 bases. Written as DNA, the CDR3 is TGTGCCAGCAGCACAAGCGGGAGCGTTTACGAGCAGTACTTC. Translation gives CASSTSGSVYEQYF.

V gene TRBV11-1 combines with J gene TRBJ1-1; 8 bases are shared with TRBD1. V was pared by 5 bases and J by 3 bases, with 8 bases of the junction left unmatched. CDR3 length: 15 residues. Looked up from germline, CDR1 is SGHAT and CDR2 is FQDESV (reference sequence). In DNA, the CDR3 is TGTGCCAGCAGCGCTCAGGGGGCGTTCGACACTGAAGCTTTCTTT. Translated: CASSAQGAFDTEAFF.

This clone was seen only once. This chain connects TRBV19 to TRBJ2-1; 15 positions match TRBD2. Germline assignment: CDR1 LNHDA and CDR2 SQIVND (reference sequence). The CDR3 has 17 amino acids. The J segment lost 6 bases and the V segment lost 4 bases, leaving 7 bases of the junction unmatched. CDR3 DNA sequence: TGTGCCAGTAGTACAAGACGGACTAGCGGGAGGGCCAATGAGCAGTTCTTC. It codes for CASSTRRTSGRANEQFF. Full variable domain (missing parts from reference TRBV19 and TRBJ2-1): DGGITQSPKYLFRKEGQNVTLSCEQNLNHDAMYWYRQDPGQGLRLIYYSQIVNDFQKGDIAEGYSVSREKKESFPLTVTSAQKNPTAFYLCASSTRRTSGRANEQFFGPGTRLTVL.

The CDR3 nucleotides read TGTGCCAGCACCACCGCGCAGGGGAGTGAAAAACTGTTTTTT. It yields the protein CASTTAQGSEKLFF. The chain carries TRBV28 and TRBJ1-4; perhaps TRBD1 as D (6 bases). The germline V and J ends were trimmed by 7 bases and 7 bases, with 16 bases remaining between them. This CDR3 spans 14 amino acids. In germline, CDR1 is MDHEN, CDR2 SYDVKM.

The chain couples TRBV9 to TRBJ2-1; TRBD2 matches at 14 bases. After removal of 4 bases from V and 2 bases from J, the junction contained 11 bases not matched to a gene. Looked up from germline, CDR1 is SGDLS and CDR2 is YYNGEE. This CDR3 is 19 amino acids long. This CDR3 reads CASSPPGATSGRAYNEQFF. The CDR3, as DNA: TGTGCCAGCAGCCCACCCGGGGCGACTAGCGGGAGGGCCTACAATGAGCAGTTCTTC.

The chain is built from TRBV9 and TRBJ2-7; D tentatively fits TRBD1 or TRBD2 (7 bases each). Germline CDR1 SGDLS, CDR2 YYNGEE. This CDR3 spans 17 amino acids. V was pared by 2 bases and J by 2 bases, with 20 bases between. In DNA form, the CDR3 reads TGTGCCAGCAGCGTTTGGGACAGCCTAGCGGCACCCTACGAGCAGTACTTC. Translated: CASSVWDSLAAPYEQYF.

This chain uses TRBV6-5 with TRBJ1-5; D remains unclear. In germline, CDR1 is MNHEY, CDR2 SVGAGI. The CDR3 runs to 15 residues. With 2 bases removed from V and 7 bases from J, the gap between germline ends came to 15 bases. This CDR3 is CASSYGPTSTQPQHF. The CDR3 DNA sequence: TGTGCCAGCAGTTACGGGCCAACCTCGACCCAGCCCCAGCATTTT.

The CDR3 protein is CASSPRLAGIYEQYF. In nucleotides, the CDR3 is TGCGCCAGCAGCCCTAGACTAGCGGGAATCTACGAGCAGTACTTC. This sequence joins TRBV4-3 and TRBJ2-7; the match to TRBD2 covers 11 bases. Trimming cost V 4 bases and J 3 bases; bases outside gene matches: 5. This CDR3 is built from 15 residues. Germline CDR1 reads LGHNA; CDR2 reads YSLEER.

The chain carries TRBV10-3 and TRBJ1-1, with 8 nucleotides matching TRBD1. The CDR3 has 12 amino acids. The trim removed 4 bases at V and 7 bases at J, leaving 2 bases unmatched. Germline V gene sequence: CDR1 ENHRY, CDR2 SYGVKD. CDR3 bases: TGTGCCATCAGTGCAGGGGGCAGTGAAGCTTTCTTT. Its translation is CAISAGGSEAFF.

This chain joins TRBV5-1 and TRBJ1-2; D gene uncertain. The CDR3 length is 14 residues. Germline CDR1 and CDR2: SGHRS and YFSETQ. Trimming left V 4 bases short and J 7 bases short, with 17 bases between. The CDR3 bases are TGCGCCAGCAGCCCCCACGAGGGCACCGGTGGCTACACCTTC. Translating gives CASSPHEGTGGYTF.

The chain recombines TRBV5-4 with TRBJ1-2, with a possible D match to TRBD1 (5 bases). The CDR3 totals 14 residues. Trimming cost V 1 base and J 5 bases, with 12 bases left between them. Per the germline V gene, CDR1 is SGHNT and CDR2 is YYREEE (reference sequence). The CDR3 region has the DNA TGTGCCAGCAGCTTGTTTCAGGGAAGGTATGGCTACACCTTC. This codes for CASSLFQGRYGYTF.

This clone was counted a single time. The chain links TRBV3-1 (or the pseudogene TRBV3-2) to TRBJ1-4; possibly TRBD1 for D (6 bases). This CDR3 is built from 15 residues. The V and J ends lost 4 bases and 7 bases respectively, with 16 bases between them. Germline V gives CDR1 LGHDT, CDR2 YNNKEL (reference sequence). The CDR3, as DNA: TGTGCCAGCAGCCGGCCACAGGGAGGTACTGAAAAACTGTTTTTT. Protein: CASSRPQGGTEKLFF.

The rearrangement joins TRBV5-6 to TRBJ2-2; 9 nucleotides line up with TRBD2. Germline V gene data show CDR1 as SGHDT and CDR2 as YYEEEE. There are 16 residues in the CDR3. V was clipped by 0 bases and J by 6 bases; unmatched bases: 6. CDR3 sequence: CASSLAAAGGPGELFF. The CDR3 region has the DNA TGTGCCAGCAGCTTGGCCGCGGCGGGAGGGCCCGGGGAGCTGTTTTTT.

The rearrangement uses TRBV5-1 and TRBJ2-3; D could derive from TRBD1 or TRBD2 (6 bases each). The CDR3 has 15 residues. Trimming took off 4 bases at V and 10 bases at J, with 22 bases between the two ends. CDR1 and CDR2 (germline): SGHRS, YFSETQ. The CDR3 spells CASSRGAATTGAQYF. CDR3 nucleotides: TGCGCCAGCAGCAGGGGGGCGGCCACCACAGGTGCGCAGTATTTT.

V is TRBV3-1 (or the pseudogene TRBV3-2) and J is TRBJ2-5; the D is unclear. CDR1 and CDR2 (germline): LGHDT, YNNKEL (reference sequence). The CDR3 covers 14 residues. V lost 0 bases, J lost 8 bases, and 13 bases lay in between. The CDR3 DNA follows: TGTGCCAGCAGCCAAGATTCGCAGGTCGTAACCCAGTACTTC. Protein sequence: CASSQDSQVVTQYF.